The 20 T cell receptor beta chains given below trace back to one sample, sequenced in a study of early T cells in non-severe SARS-CoV-2 infection. In TCRdb, the 5' RACE reads were re-called with MiXCR into one record per CDR3 protein. Of 75,000 to 100,000 distinct CDR3 sequences in the sample, 14% to 15% are singletons; the top ten hold about 0.58%. The source material was whole blood. The receptor source for this set is an adult who was a healthcare worker with PCR-confirmed SARS-CoV-2 infection or an uninfected control (not recorded which).

J is TRBJ2-3 and V is TRBV24-1; possibly TRBD2 for D (6 bases). The CDR3 is 15 residues long. V shed 2 bases and J shed 8 bases, with 16 bases lying between them. Germline V gene sequence: CDR1 KGHDR, CDR2 SFDVKD. CDR3: CATSDSVKEGGTQYF. CDR3 sequence (DNA): TGTGCCACCAGTGATTCCGTTAAGGAGGGCGGTACGCAGTATTTT.

This clonotype was detected a few times. This chain links TRBV30 with TRBJ1-5, with D hard to call. V lost 0 bases and J 0 bases, leaving 9 bases between the germline ends. From germline, CDR1 is GTSNPN and CDR2 SVGIG (reference sequence). The CDR3 covers 15 residues. Here the CDR3 reads CAWSVGLDSNQPQHF. CDR3 coding DNA: TGTGCCTGGAGTGTGGGTCTAGATAGCAATCAGCCCCAGCATTTT.

With respect to this clonotype: The junction shows a germline mismatch at one end, possibly a read error. The chain employs TRBV28 and TRBJ1-1; possibly TRBD1 for D (5 bases). In germline, CDR1 is MDHEN, CDR2 SYDVKM. This CDR3 contains 14 residues. Written as DNA, the CDR3 is TGTGCCGGCAGACTGGACACTGCGTGGACTGAAGCTTTCTTT. Its translation is CAGRLDTAWTEAFF.

Many counts were recorded for this clonotype. V and J are TRBV5-6 and TRBJ2-4; 8 bases match TRBD1. V lost 1 base and J lost 9; bases outside the gene matches: 3. The CDR3 has 13 amino acids. The germline V gene has CDR1 SGHDT and CDR2 YYEEEE. CDR3 region: CASSLQGAAIQYF. The CDR3 region has the DNA TGTGCCAGCAGCTTGCAGGGGGCTGCCATTCAGTACTTC.

This clonotype has more than one count but fewer than ten. This chain links TRBV6-5 with TRBJ2-3, with 10 nucleotides matching TRBD2. The CDR3 loop spans 14 amino acids. Germline CDR1 MNHEY, CDR2 SVGAGI. V shed 8 bases and J 3 bases; nucleotides not matched to a gene: 5. The CDR3 loop is CASQSGLATDTQYF. The CDR3 nucleotides are TGTGCCAGCCAATCGGGACTAGCGACAGATACGCAGTATTTT.

The chain combines TRBV7-2 with TRBJ2-2, with unresolved D. Trimming pared 0 bases from V and 5 bases from J, leaving 10 bases between. Germline V lookup: CDR1 SGHTA, CDR2 FQGNSA. The CDR3 totals 15 residues. The CDR3 region has the DNA TGTGCCAGCAGCTTAGCGGTCCTCAAGACCGGGGAGCTGTTTTTT. It yields the protein CASSLAVLKTGELFF.

V gene TRBV2 combines with J gene TRBJ1-6, with no clear D. The germline V gene encodes CDR1 SNHLY and CDR2 FYNNEI. With 7 bases removed from V and 8 bases from J, the gap between germline ends came to 15 bases. The CDR3 covers 14 residues. CDR3 sequence reads: CASTPERGDSPLHF. CDR3 DNA: TGTGCCAGCACTCCAGAGAGAGGAGATTCACCCCTCCACTTT.

The chain links TRBV18 to TRBJ2-5; D is ambiguous. Germline CDR1 reads KGHSH; CDR2 reads LQKENI. Deletions cut 4 bases from V and 2 bases from J, with 8 bases between. The CDR3 length is 13 residues. CDR3 sequence: CASSRSEQETQYF. CDR3 in DNA: TGTGCCAGCTCACGGTCGGAGCAAGAGACCCAGTACTTC.

This clonotype was detected ten times or more. The J gene is TRBJ1-1, the V gene TRBV6-6, with 9 positions matching TRBD1. The J segment lost 1 base and the V segment lost 7 bases, leaving 7 bases of the junction unmatched. CDR1 is MNHNY and CDR2 is SVGAGI in the germline V gene (reference sequence). This CDR3 spans 15 amino acids. The CDR3 DNA is TGTGCCAGCAACAAGGGACAGGGAGGGAACACTGAAGCTTTCTTT. Residues: CASNKGQGGNTEAFF.

The chain has TRBV27 and TRBJ2-7; the match to TRBD2 covers 12 bases. Germline CDR1 is MNHEY and CDR2 is SMNVEV (reference sequence). The CDR3 contains 16 residues. The junction had 6 bases not matched to a gene; V was cut back by 4 bases and J by 2 bases. The CDR3 DNA follows: TGTGCCAGCAGTTCAAACCTAGCGGGGGGGCCCTACGAGCAGTACGTC. Protein sequence: CASSSNLAGGPYEQYV.

The sample holds a few counts of this clonotype. V usage is TRBV12-3 or TRBV12-4 and J usage is TRBJ2-5, with 7 bases matching TRBD1. Trimming cost V 5 bases and J 4 bases; bases outside gene matches: 7. The CDR3 contains 14 residues. For the CDR3, the DNA is TGTGCCAGCAGTCTGAACAGGGGCCGAGAGACCCAGTACTTC. Its protein is CASSLNRGRETQYF.

The chain is built from TRBV11-2 and TRBJ2-7, with 8 nucleotides matching TRBD2. In germline, CDR1 is SGHAT, CDR2 FQNNGV. The ends lost 5 bases at V and 2 bases at J; junction bases unmatched: 2. This CDR3 has 13 amino acids. CDR3 region: CASSAGLAYEQYV. CDR3 DNA: TGTGCCAGCAGCGCGGGACTAGCCTACGAGCAGTACGTC.

V and J are TRBV5-1 and TRBJ1-1, with D tentatively TRBD1 (5 bases). CDR1 SGHRS and CDR2 YFSETQ come from the germline V gene. CDR3 length equals 15 residues. Trimming stripped 0 bases from V and 1 base from J, with 10 bases between. The CDR3 protein is CASSLGGTANTEAFF. As DNA, the CDR3 is TGCGCCAGCAGCTTGGGGGGGACCGCGAACACTGAAGCTTTCTTT.

This clonotype was seen at least ten times. V usage is TRBV20-1 and J usage is TRBJ1-2; D might be TRBD1 (6 bases). This CDR3 has 13 amino acids. Trimming shortened V by 2 bases and J by 6 bases, and 13 bases separated the two germline ends. The germline V gene encodes CDR1 DFQATT and CDR2 SNEGSKA (reference sequence). In nucleotides, the CDR3 is TGCAGTGCTAGATATCGGGGGGCTAATGGCTACACCTTC. This encodes CSARYRGANGYTF.

This clonotype came up many times. V gene TRBV20-1 combines with J gene TRBJ2-6, with D perhaps TRBD1 (5 bases). This CDR3 has 16 residues. Trimming cost V 3 bases and J 1 base, with 13 bases left between them. Looked up from germline, CDR1 is DFQATT and CDR2 is SNEGSKA (reference sequence). CDR3 sequence: CSASAGSGSGANVLTF. For the CDR3, the DNA is TGCAGTGCTAGTGCCGGTTCAGGGTCTGGGGCCAACGTCCTGACTTTC.

This chain connects TRBV6-1 to TRBJ2-7; no clear D. Germline values: CDR1 MNHNS, CDR2 SASEGT. The CDR3 has 9 amino acids. The CDR3 DNA sequence: TGTGCTGTTTTCTACGAGCAGTACGTC. Translation: CAVFYEQYV.

This clonotype was recorded at least ten times. The rearrangement links TRBV6-4 to TRBJ2-3; 7 positions match TRBD1. Per germline, CDR1 MRHNA and CDR2 SNTAGT. CDR3 length equals 16 residues. J gave up 2 bases and V 0 bases, and 5 bases lay outside the gene matches. CDR3 region: CASSDSRGQLTDTQYF. DNA for the CDR3: TGTGCCAGCAGTGACTCTAGGGGACAGCTCACAGATACGCAGTATTTT.

J is TRBJ2-7 and V is TRBV2; 8 bases are shared with TRBD1. J was trimmed by 7 bases and V by 6 bases; bases with no gene match: 11. The CDR3 spans 14 residues. From germline, CDR1 is SNHLY and CDR2 FYNNEI. The CDR3 region is CASSPTDRVGEQYV. Written as DNA, the CDR3 is TGTGCCAGCAGCCCAACGGACAGGGTGGGGGAGCAGTACGTC.

This chain connects TRBV12-3 or TRBV12-4 to TRBJ2-3, with D perhaps given as TRBD1 or TRBD2 (6 bases each). V lost 6 bases, J lost 1 base, and 14 bases lay in between. The CDR3 loop spans 15 amino acids. DNA of the CDR3: TGTGCCAGCAGGCGAATAGGGGGGCGCACAGATACGCAGTATTTT. As protein: CASRRIGGRTDTQYF.

The chain joins TRBV12-5 to TRBJ1-1; D unclear. CDR1 LGHNT and CDR2 FRNRAP come from the germline V gene. The CDR3 sequence is 11 residues long. Trimming took 10 bases from V and 5 from J, leaving 11 bases between them. The CDR3 is CATGLRTEAFF. CDR3 DNA sequence: TGTGCTACCGGCCTGAGGACTGAAGCTTTCTTT.